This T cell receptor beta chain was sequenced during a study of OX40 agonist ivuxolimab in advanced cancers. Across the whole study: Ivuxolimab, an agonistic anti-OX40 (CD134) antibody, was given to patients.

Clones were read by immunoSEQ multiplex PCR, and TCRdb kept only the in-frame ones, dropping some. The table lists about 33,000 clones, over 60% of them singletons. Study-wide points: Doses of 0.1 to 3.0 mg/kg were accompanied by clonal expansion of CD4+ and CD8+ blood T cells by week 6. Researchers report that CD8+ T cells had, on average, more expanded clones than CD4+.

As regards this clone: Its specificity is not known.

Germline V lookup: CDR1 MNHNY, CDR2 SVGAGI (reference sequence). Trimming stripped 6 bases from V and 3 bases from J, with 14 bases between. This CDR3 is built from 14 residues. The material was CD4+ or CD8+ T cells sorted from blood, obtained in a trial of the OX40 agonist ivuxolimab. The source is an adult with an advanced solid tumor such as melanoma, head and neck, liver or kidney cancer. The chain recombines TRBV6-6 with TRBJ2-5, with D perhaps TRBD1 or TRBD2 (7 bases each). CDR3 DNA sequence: TGTGCCAGCAGGGGAGCGGGGACAGAAGAGACCCAGTACTTC. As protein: CASRGAGTEETQYF.